A selection of T cell receptor beta chains follows, all from one sample in a study of T cell responses to AZD1222 COVID-19 vaccine. Libraries were prepared by immunoSEQ multiplex PCR; TCRdb keeps only in-frame clonotypes and omits some of them. The top ten hold less than 9.5% of the sample, which has 99,000 or so clones, approximately 88% seen once. Source: peripheral blood, taken on day 0 of AZD1222 vaccination. The receptors stem from an adult in good health. Both conserved end residues are part of each CDR3. The D gene is left open where the match is weak. The listing skips clone size in some rows; elsewhere it reads once, few, many or a size class.

v_gene,abundance,j_gene,d_gene,CDR3nt,CDR3aa
TRBV6-5,NA,TRBJ2-1,TRBD2,TGTGCCAGCAGAGGGACTAGCGGTGACTACAATGAGCAGTTCTTC,CASRGTSGDYNEQFF
TRBV18,NA,TRBJ1-6,TRBD1,TGTGCCAGCTCCGAGGACGTTGGGACAGGGGGTTCACCCCTCCACTTT,CASSEDVGTGGSPLHF
TRBV14,NA,TRBJ1-2,NA,TGTGCCAGCAGCCAAAACAGGAACTATGGCTACACCTTC,CASSQNRNYGYTF
TRBV10-2,once,TRBJ1-5,NA,TGCGCCAGCAGTTTTCAGGGAGTTATAGAGCCCCAGCATTTT,CASSFQGVIEPQHF
TRBV12-3/TRBV12-4,NA,TRBJ1-4,NA,TGTGCCAGCAGTCGGGGCTTTGAAAAACTGTTTTTT,CASSRGFEKLFF
TRBV7-2,NA,TRBJ2-2,NA,TGTGCCAGCAGCTTGCGAAGGGGTGGGACCGGGGAGCTGTTTTTT,CASSLRRGGTGELFF
TRBV5-1,once,TRBJ1-3,TRBD1,TGCGCCAGCAGCCCGACAGGGGCTGGAAACACCATATATTTT,CASSPTGAGNTIYF
TRBV7-9,NA,TRBJ1-1,NA,TGTGCCAGCAGCTTAACCGGGATGAACACTGAAGCTTTCTTT,CASSLTGMNTEAFF
TRBV15,NA,TRBJ2-3,TRBD2,TGTGCCACTTCATACTCTAGCGGGGACCGCACAGATACGCAGTATTTT,CATSYSSGDRTDTQYF
TRBV18,NA,TRBJ1-4,NA,TGTGCCAGCTCACCACTCCAGGGGCGTGGGGAAAAACTGTTTTTT,CASSPLQGRGEKLFF
TRBV4-3,NA,TRBJ1-2,TRBD1,TGCGCCAGCAGCCAGACAGGGGATAACTATGGCTACACCTTC,CASSQTGDNYGYTF
TRBV27,NA,TRBJ2-1,NA,TGTGCCAGCAGGACAGGGGCGGGAGGGCCTTACAATGAGCAGTTCTTC,CASRTGAGGPYNEQFF
TRBV6-6,NA,TRBJ2-2,NA,TGTGCCAGCAGCTTGTCGGGTTCGGCACCCGCCGGGGAGCTGTTTTTT,CASSLSGSAPAGELFF
TRBV10-1,NA,TRBJ1-2,NA,TGCGCCAGCAGCCCCGAACTGACGAAGAATTTGGGCGGCTACACCTTC,CASSPELTKNLGGYTF
TRBV28,NA,TRBJ1-1,NA,TGTGCCAGCAGTTTCCTGATAGCGGGAGAAGGAGCTTTCTTT,CASSFLIAGEGAFF
TRBV5-5,NA,TRBJ1-3,NA,TGTGCCAGCAGCTTGGTTGCCAGTGTAATAAACACCATATATTTT,CASSLVASVINTIYF
TRBV7-2,NA,TRBJ1-1,TRBD1,TGTGCCAGCAGCACCCAGGGGGGGCTAAACACTGAAGCTTTCTTT,CASSTQGGLNTEAFF
TRBV24-1,once,TRBJ1-2,NA,TGTGCCACCTCCCTCGAACAGGACTCTAATCGGACTAACTATGGCTACACCTTC,CATSLEQDSNRTNYGYTF
TRBV5-1,NA,TRBJ1-2,NA,TGCGCCAGCAGCCCACGCCGGGACATCTATGGCTACACCTTC,CASSPRRDIYGYTF
TRBV28,NA,TRBJ2-1,TRBD1,TGTGCCAGCAGTTTATCTGCAGGGGGAATAACTCGCAATGAGCAGTTCTTC,CASSLSAGGITRNEQFF
TRBV6-2/TRBV6-3,NA,TRBJ1-2,TRBD1,TGTGCCAGCAGTGCACAGGGGGCAAATGGCTACACCTTC,CASSAQGANGYTF
TRBV3-1/TRBV3-2,NA,TRBJ2-7,NA,TGTGCCAGCAGCCAAGAGAGTTGGTACGAGCAGTACTTC,CASSQESWYEQYF
TRBV27,NA,TRBJ2-7,TRBD1,TGTGCCAGCAGCACCCAGGGGGCGTTTATAAGCGAGCAGTACTTC,CASSTQGAFISEQYF
TRBV4-2,NA,TRBJ2-7,TRBD2,TGTGCCAGCAGCCAGCGAGCGGGGGGAACCTCCTACGAGCAGTACTTC,CASSQRAGGTSYEQYF
TRBV4-2,NA,TRBJ1-2,TRBD1,TGTGCCAGCAGCCAAGGATCCAGGGGGGATGGCTACACCTTC,CASSQGSRGDGYTF
TRBV18,NA,TRBJ2-7,NA,TGTGCCAGCTCACCAGCATCTCCCAGCTCCTACGAGCAGTACTTC,CASSPASPSSYEQYF
TRBV2,once,TRBJ1-2,NA,TGTGCCAGCAACCCCCTCGTAGGGAGCCACCTATGGGGCTACACCTTC,CASNPLVGSHLWGYTF
TRBV5-6,NA,TRBJ1-5,TRBD1,TGTGCCAGCAGCTTTGGGGGACAGGGGATTCAGCCCCAGCATTTT,CASSFGGQGIQPQHF
TRBV2,NA,TRBJ2-3,NA,TGTGCCAGCAGGGTAGCGGTAAGCACAGATACGCAGTATTTT,CASRVAVSTDTQYF
TRBV18,NA,TRBJ2-5,TRBD1,TGTGCCAGCTCACAGGGGACAGGGGGATTTCAAGAGACCCAGTACTTC,CASSQGTGGFQETQYF
TRBV14,few,TRBJ2-7,TRBD1,TGTGCCAGCAGCCAAACAGGGACAGGGAGATACGAGCAGTACTTC,CASSQTGTGRYEQYF
TRBV10-2,NA,TRBJ2-2,NA,TGCGCCAGCTTTGGTACGGGAGCCGGGGAGCTGTTTTTT,CASFGTGAGELFF
TRBV6-1,few,TRBJ2-2,TRBD2,TGTGCCAGCAGTGAGATTAGCGGGGGCCCCCGGACCGGGGAGCTGTTTTTT,CASSEISGGPRTGELFF
TRBV4-1,NA,TRBJ1-1,NA,TGCGCCAGCAGCCAAGAAAGGGAAACTGAAGCTTTCTTT,CASSQERETEAFF
TRBV5-1,NA,TRBJ2-2,TRBD1,TGCGCCAGCACCCAAACCCGACAGGGAGAAAGCGGGGAGCTGTTTTTT,CASTQTRQGESGELFF
TRBV5-1,once,TRBJ1-1,NA,TGCGCCAGCAGCTTAACGGACGGGAAGATGAACACTGAAGCTTTCTTT,CASSLTDGKMNTEAFF
TRBV9,NA,TRBJ1-1,TRBD1,TGTGCCAGCAGCCCCTTAAAGACAGGGCTTGAAGCTTTCTTT,CASSPLKTGLEAFF
TRBV6-4,NA,TRBJ2-1,NA,TGTGCCAGCAGTGACTCACAGGGAGGCAATGAGCAGTTCTTC,CASSDSQGGNEQFF
TRBV28,NA,TRBJ1-6,NA,TGTGCCAGCAGTTCCAGGTGGTCCTATAATTCACCCCTCCACTTT,CASSSRWSYNSPLHF
TRBV6-5,NA,TRBJ1-2,TRBD1,TGTGCCAGCGGGACGAGGACAGGGTTTAGGGGCTACACCTTC,CASGTRTGFRGYTF
TRBV3-1/TRBV3-2,NA,TRBJ1-2,NA,TGTGCCAGCAGCCAAAACGCAGTTACTAACTATGGCTACACCTTC,CASSQNAVTNYGYTF
TRBV28,NA,TRBJ1-2,TRBD1,TGTGCCAGCAGTTCATATAACAGGGGGTCGGGCTATGGCTACACCTTC,CASSSYNRGSGYGYTF
TRBV6-4,NA,TRBJ1-5,NA,TGTGCCAGCAGTGAGGGGCCCCATCAGCCCCAGCATTTT,CASSEGPHQPQHF
TRBV27,few,TRBJ2-7,TRBD1,TGTGCCAGCAGTTTAGACAGGGGCCCCTACGAGCAGTACTTC,CASSLDRGPYEQYF
TRBV29-1,once,TRBJ2-1,TRBD2,TGCAGCGTTGTCCAGCGGGACTTTAGCTCCTACAATGAGCAGTTCTTC,CSVVQRDFSSYNEQFF
TRBV5-1,NA,TRBJ1-6,NA,TGCGCCAGCAGCTTGGCTCTCGCTAGCAGCAATTCACCCCTCCACTTT,CASSLALASSNSPLHF
TRBV4-2,NA,TRBJ1-1,NA,TGTGCCAGCAGCCAAGATTTAGGGGGGAACACTGAAGCTTTCTTT,CASSQDLGGNTEAFF
TRBV6-5,NA,TRBJ1-4,NA,TGTGCCAGCCAGAGAAGGAGGGGGAATGAAAAACTGTTTTTT,CASQRRRGNEKLFF
TRBV7-2,NA,TRBJ1-1,NA,TGTGCCAGCAGCTTAGCCCGGTCCAGGGGTTGGGGCACTGAAGCTTTCTTT,CASSLARSRGWGTEAFF
TRBV7-2,NA,TRBJ1-1,NA,TGTGCCAGCAGCCTAATGAACATGGGGGGGAACACTGAAGCTTTCTTT,CASSLMNMGGNTEAFF
TRBV7-8,NA,TRBJ2-6,NA,TGTGCCAGCAGCTTACCAGCAGCGCGGGCCAACGTCCTGACTTTC,CASSLPAARANVLTF
TRBV4-3,NA,TRBJ1-3,NA,TGCGCCAGCAGCCAAGGGGAGGGAACTGGAAACACCATATATTTT,CASSQGEGTGNTIYF
TRBV4-3,NA,TRBJ2-7,NA,TGCGCCAGCAGCCAAGACGGTGGGGACGAGCAGTACTTC,CASSQDGGDEQYF
TRBV4-3,NA,TRBJ2-1,NA,TGCGCCAGCAGCCAAGAACGATTGGCTGAGCAGTTCTTC,CASSQERLAEQFF
TRBV3-1/TRBV3-2,NA,TRBJ1-1,NA,TGTGCCAGCAGCCTTCAAGGGGGGGGTAACACTGAAGCTTTCTTT,CASSLQGGGNTEAFF